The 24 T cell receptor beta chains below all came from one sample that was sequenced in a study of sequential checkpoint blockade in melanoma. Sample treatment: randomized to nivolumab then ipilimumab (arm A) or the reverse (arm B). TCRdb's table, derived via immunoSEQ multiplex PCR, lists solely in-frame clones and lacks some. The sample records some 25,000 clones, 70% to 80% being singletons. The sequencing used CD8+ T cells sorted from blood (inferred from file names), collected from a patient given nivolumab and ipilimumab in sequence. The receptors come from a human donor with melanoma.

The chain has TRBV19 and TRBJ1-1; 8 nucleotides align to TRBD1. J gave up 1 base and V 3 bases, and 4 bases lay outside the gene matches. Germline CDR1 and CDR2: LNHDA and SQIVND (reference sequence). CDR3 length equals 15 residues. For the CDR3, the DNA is TGTGCCAGTAGTATGGCCGGGACAGGGAACACTGAAGCTTTCTTT. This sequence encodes CASSMAGTGNTEAFF.

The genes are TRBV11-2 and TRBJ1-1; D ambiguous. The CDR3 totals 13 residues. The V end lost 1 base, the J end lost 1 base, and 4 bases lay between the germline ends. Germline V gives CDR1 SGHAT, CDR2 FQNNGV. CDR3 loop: CASSLGANTEAFF. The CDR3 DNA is TGTGCCAGCAGCTTAGGGGCGAACACTGAAGCTTTCTTT.

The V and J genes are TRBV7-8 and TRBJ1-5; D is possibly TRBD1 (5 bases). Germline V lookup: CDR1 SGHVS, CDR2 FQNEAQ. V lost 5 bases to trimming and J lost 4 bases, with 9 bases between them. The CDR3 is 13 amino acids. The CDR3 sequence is CASSLRQNQPQHF. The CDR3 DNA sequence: TGTGCCAGCAGCCTCCGACAGAATCAGCCCCAGCATTTT.

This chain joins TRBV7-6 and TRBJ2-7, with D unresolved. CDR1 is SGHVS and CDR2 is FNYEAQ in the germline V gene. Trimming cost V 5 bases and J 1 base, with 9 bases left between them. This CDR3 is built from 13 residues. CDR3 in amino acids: CASSPRFSYEQYF. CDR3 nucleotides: TGTGCCAGCAGCCCTCGTTTTTCCTACGAGCAGTACTTC.

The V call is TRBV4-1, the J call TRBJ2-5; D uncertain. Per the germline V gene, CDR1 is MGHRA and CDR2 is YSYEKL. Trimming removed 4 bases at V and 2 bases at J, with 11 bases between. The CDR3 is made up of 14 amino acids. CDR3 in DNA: TGCGCCAGCAGCCTAAGTGTACAGCAAGAGACCCAGTACTTC. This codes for CASSLSVQQETQYF.

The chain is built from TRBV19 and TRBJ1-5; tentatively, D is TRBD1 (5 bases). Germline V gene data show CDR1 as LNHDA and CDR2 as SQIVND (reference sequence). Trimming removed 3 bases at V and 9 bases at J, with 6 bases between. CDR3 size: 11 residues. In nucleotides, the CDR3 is TGTGCCAGTAGTATCGGGGGGCCCCAGCATTTT. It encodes CASSIGGPQHF.

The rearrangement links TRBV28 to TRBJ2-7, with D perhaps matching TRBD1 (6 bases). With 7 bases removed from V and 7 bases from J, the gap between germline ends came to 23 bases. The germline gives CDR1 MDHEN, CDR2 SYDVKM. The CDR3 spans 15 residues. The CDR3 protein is CASTPISRGVREQYF. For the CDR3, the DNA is TGTGCCAGCACCCCGATTTCCAGGGGAGTAAGGGAGCAGTACTTC.

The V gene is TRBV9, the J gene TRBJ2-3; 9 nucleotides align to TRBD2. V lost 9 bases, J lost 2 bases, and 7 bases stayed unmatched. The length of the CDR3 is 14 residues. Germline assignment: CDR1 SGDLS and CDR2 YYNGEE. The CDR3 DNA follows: TGTGCCACGAGCGGGGGGCAGGACACAGATACGCAGTATTTT. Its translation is CATSGGQDTDTQYF.

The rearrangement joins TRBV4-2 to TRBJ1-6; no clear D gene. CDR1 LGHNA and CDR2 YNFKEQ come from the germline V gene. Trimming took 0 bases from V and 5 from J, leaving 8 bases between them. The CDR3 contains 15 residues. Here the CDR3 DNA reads TGTGCCAGCAGCCAAGATCCGGGAAATAATTCACCCCTCCACTTT. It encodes CASSQDPGNNSPLHF.

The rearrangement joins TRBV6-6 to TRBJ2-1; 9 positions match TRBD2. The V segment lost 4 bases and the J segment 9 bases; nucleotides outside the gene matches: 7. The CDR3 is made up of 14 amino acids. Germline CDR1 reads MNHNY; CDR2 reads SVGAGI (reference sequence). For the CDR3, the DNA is TGTGCCAGCAGTTCTGGCGGGGGGGCCAGTGAGCAGTTCTTC. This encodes CASSSGGGASEQFF.

CDR3 region: CASSAWGDTEAFF. As DNA, the CDR3 is TGTGCCAGCAGCGCTTGGGGGGACACTGAAGCTTTCTTT. The rearrangement joins TRBV9 to TRBJ1-1, with D perhaps matching TRBD1 (5 bases). Germline lookup yields CDR1 SGDLS and CDR2 YYNGEE. V dropped 3 bases and J dropped 3 bases, with 9 bases sitting between them. This CDR3 is 13 amino acids long.

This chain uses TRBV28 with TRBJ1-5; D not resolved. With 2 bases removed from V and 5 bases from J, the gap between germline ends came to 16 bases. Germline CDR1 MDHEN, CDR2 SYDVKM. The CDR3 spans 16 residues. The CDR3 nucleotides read TGTGCCAGCAGTTTAACGGAGGGCGGTAGTCATCAGCCCCAGCATTTT. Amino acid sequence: CASSLTEGGSHQPQHF.

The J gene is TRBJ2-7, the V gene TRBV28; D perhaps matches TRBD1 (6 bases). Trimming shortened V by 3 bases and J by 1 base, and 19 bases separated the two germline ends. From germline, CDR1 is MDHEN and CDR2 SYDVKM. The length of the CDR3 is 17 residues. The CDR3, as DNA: TGTGCCAGCAGTTTTGTCCGTGGGGCAGGGGTTTCCTACGAGCAGTACTTC. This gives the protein CASSFVRGAGVSYEQYF.

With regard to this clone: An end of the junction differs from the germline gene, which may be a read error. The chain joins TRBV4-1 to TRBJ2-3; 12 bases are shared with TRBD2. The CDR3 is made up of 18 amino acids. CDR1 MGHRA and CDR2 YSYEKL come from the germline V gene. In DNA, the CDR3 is TGCGCCAGCAGCCAGATAACTTTGACTAGCGGGGGCACTGATACGCAGTATTTT. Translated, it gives CASSQITLTSGGTDTQYF.

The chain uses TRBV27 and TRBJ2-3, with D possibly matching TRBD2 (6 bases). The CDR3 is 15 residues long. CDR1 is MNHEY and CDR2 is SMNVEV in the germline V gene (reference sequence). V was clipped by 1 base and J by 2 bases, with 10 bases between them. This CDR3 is CASSLWGLHTDTQYF. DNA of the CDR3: TGTGCCAGCAGTTTATGGGGACTCCACACAGATACGCAGTATTTT.

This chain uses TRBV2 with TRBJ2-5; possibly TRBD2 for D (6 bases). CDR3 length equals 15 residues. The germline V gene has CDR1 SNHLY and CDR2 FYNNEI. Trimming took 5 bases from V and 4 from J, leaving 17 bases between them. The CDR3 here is CASSPTRNSGETQYF. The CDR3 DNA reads TGTGCCAGCAGTCCGACTAGAAATTCGGGAGAGACCCAGTACTTC.

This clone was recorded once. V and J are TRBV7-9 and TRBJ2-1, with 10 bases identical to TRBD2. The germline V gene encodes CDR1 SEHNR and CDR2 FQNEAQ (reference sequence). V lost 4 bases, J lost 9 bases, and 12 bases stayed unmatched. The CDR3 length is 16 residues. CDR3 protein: CASSSLLAGSSGEQFF. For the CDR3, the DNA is TGTGCCAGCAGCTCCTTACTAGCGGGGTCTAGTGGTGAGCAGTTCTTC.

The CDR3, as DNA: TGTGCCAGCAGCCAACTAGCGGGGGGGGCGTACGAGCAGTACTTC. Residues: CASSQLAGGAYEQYF. This chain uses TRBV4-2 with TRBJ2-7; 12 positions agree with TRBD2. The V gene's germline CDR1 is LGHNA and CDR2 YNFKEQ. Trimming cost V 2 bases and J 4 bases; bases outside gene matches: 3. The length of the CDR3 is 15 residues.

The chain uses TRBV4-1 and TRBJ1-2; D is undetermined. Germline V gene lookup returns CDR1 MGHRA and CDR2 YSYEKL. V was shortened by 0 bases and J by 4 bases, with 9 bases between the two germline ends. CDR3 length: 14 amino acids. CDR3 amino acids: CASSQEGSSYGYTF. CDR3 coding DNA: TGCGCCAGCAGCCAAGAGGGCAGCAGCTATGGCTACACCTTC.

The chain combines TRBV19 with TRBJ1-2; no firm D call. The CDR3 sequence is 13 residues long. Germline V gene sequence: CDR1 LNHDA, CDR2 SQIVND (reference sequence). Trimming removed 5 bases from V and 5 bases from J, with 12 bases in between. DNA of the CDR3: TGTGCCAGTAGTTACAGCTCCGAATATGGCTACACCTTC. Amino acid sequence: CASSYSSEYGYTF. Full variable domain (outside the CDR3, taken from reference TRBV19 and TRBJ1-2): DGGITQSPKYLFRKEGQNVTLSCEQNLNHDAMYWYRQDPGQGLRLIYYSQIVNDFQKGDIAEGYSVSREKKESFPLTVTSAQKNPTAFYLCASSYSSEYGYTFGSGTRLTVV.

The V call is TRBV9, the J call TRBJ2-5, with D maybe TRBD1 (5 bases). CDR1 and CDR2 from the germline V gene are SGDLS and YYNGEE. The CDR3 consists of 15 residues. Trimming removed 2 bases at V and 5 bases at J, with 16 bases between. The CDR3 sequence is CASSVLGEAGETQYF. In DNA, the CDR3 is TGTGCCAGCAGCGTTTTAGGAGAAGCAGGGGAGACCCAGTACTTC.

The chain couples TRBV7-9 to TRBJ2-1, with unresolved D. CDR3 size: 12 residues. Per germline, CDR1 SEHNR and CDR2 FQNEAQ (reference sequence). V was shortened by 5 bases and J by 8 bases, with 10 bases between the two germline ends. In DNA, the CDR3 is TGTGCCAGCAGCCCTACTATGGATGAGCAGTTCTTC. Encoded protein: CASSPTMDEQFF.

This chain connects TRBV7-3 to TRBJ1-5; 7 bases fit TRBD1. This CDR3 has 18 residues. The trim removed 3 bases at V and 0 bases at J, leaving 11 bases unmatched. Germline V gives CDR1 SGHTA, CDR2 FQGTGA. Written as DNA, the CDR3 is TGTGCCAGCAGCTTCCTACGGGACAGCCCCTATAGCAATCAGCCCCAGCATTTT. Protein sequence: CASSFLRDSPYSNQPQHF.

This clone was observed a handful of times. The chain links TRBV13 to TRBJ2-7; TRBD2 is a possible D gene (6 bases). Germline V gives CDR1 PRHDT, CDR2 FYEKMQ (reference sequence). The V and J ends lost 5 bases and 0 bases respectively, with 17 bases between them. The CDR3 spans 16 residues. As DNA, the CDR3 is TGTGCCAGCAGCCCCCACGCGGGGAGGAGCTCCTACGAGCAGTACTTC. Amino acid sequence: CASSPHAGRSSYEQYF.